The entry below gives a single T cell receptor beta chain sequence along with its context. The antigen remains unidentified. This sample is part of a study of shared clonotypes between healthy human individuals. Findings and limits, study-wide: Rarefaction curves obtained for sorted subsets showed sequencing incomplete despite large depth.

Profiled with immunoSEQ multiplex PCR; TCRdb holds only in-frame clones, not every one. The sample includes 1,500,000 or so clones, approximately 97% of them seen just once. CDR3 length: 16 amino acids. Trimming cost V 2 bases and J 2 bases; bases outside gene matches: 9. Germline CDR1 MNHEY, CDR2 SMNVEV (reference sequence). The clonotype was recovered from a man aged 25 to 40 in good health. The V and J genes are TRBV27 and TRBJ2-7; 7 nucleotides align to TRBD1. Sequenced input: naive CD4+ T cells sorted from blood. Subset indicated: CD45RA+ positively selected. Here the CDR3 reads CASSLMGIGGAYEQYF. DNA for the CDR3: TGTGCCAGCAGTTTAATGGGGATAGGGGGCGCCTACGAGCAGTACTTC.